This T cell receptor (beta chain) was observed in a study of T cell repertoires in cytomegalovirus infection. Turning to this clonotype: As yet, its antigen is unknown.

Study-wide findings and caveats: Ex vivo responses were dominated by HLA-C-restricted CMV-specific TCR beta clonotypes.

Each CDR3 protein is one row after TCRdb ran MiXCR on the reads. The sample lists roughly 990,000 distinct CDR3 sequences, less than 40% occurring once. The sequencing here drew on cultured CD8+ T cells from PBMCs, taken from culture after CMV antigen stimulation. The receptor's source is a human donor in good health (CMV status not recorded). Some clones in this sample may be carry-over from other donors' samples.

For the CDR3, the DNA is TGCAGTGCTAGAGTCGGGGGATTGGGAACTGAAGCTTTCTTT. As protein: CSARVGGLGTEAFF. V gene TRBV20-1 combines with J gene TRBJ1-1; maybe TRBD1 (5 bases). Trimming took 1 base from V and 5 from J, leaving 14 bases between them. The CDR3 loop spans 14 amino acids. Looked up from germline, CDR1 is DFQATT and CDR2 is SNEGSKA (reference sequence).